The clone carrying this T cell receptor (beta chain) was seen at least ten times. Its antigen remains unknown. This sample was taken from a study of neurological immune-mediated disorders. Whole-study findings and limits: TCR-beta repertoires seemed private in all groups, with no expanded CDR3 amino acid sequences shared.

Source material was 2 million unsorted PBMCs, stored at -80 °C in RNAlater. Per germline, CDR1 SGHRS and CDR2 YFSETQ. This CDR3 spans 16 amino acids. The junction had 12 bases not matched to a gene; V was cut back by 3 bases and J by 8 bases. cDNA was made by 5'RACE with 10-nucleotide random UMIs. TCRdb independently ran MiXCR on the 5' RACE reads; one entry per CDR3 protein. This table has approximately 40,000 distinct CDR3 sequences, 10% to 13% appearing once. Sequencing was performed on PBMCs. This sequence joins TRBV5-1 and TRBJ1-2, with 11 positions matching TRBD1. The receptor was isolated from a woman in her 30s with HTLV-1-associated myelopathy (HAM/TSP). The CDR3 loop is CASSSGTGGRLHGYTF. The CDR3 coding sequence is TGCGCCAGCAGCTCCGGGACAGGGGGTCGTCTTCACGGCTACACCTTC.